These T cell receptor beta chains were read from a single sample in a study of blood T cell repertoires in COVID-19. Only in-frame clones appear in the TCRdb table, and some are missing; sequencing was by immunoSEQ multiplex PCR. The sample consists of tens of thousands of clones, around 80% of them appearing once. Material: peripheral blood. These receptors were collected from an elderly man with acute or convalescent COVID-19. CDR3s include the opening cysteine and the closing phenylalanine or tryptophan. The order of the fields is D gene, V gene, clone size, J gene, CDR3 DNA, CDR3 protein. A D gene is named only where the DNA matches it firmly. Expanded clones are given a class, and other clones once, few, many or no size at all.

>.|TRBV4-3|.|TRBJ1-5
TGCGCCAGCAGCCAGTCTCAGGATCAGCCCCAGCATTTT
CASSQSQDQPQHF
>.|TRBV7-3|.|TRBJ2-6
TGTGCCAGCAGCGGGGGCTCCCTCCTTAACTCTGGGGCCAACGTCCTGACTTTC
CASSGGSLLNSGANVLTF
>.|TRBV11-3|.|TRBJ2-7
TGTGCCAGCAGCTTTAGAGGCTCTGACGAGCAGTACTTC
CASSFRGSDEQYF
>.|TRBV3-1/TRBV3-2|.|TRBJ1-2
TGTGCCAGCAGCCATACAGGGCTCGGCTACACCTTC
CASSHTGLGYTF
>.|TRBV7-3|once|TRBJ2-1
TGTGCCAGCAGCTTAATGGAGGCAGCATCCTACAATGAGCAGTTCTTC
CASSLMEAASYNEQFF
>.|TRBV5-4|.|TRBJ1-1
TGTGCCAGCAGCCCGGCGGGGGGCGCGGGCACTGAAGCTTTCTTT
CASSPAGGAGTEAFF
>.|TRBV9|.|TRBJ1-6
TGTGCCAGCAGCGTAGACAGGGAGCAAACCTATAATTCACCCCTCCACTTT
CASSVDREQTYNSPLHF
>.|TRBV2|.|TRBJ1-5
TGTGCCAGCAGTGAAGATACGGGTCAGCCCCAGCATTTT
CASSEDTGQPQHF
>.|TRBV7-6|few|TRBJ1-1
TGTGCCAGCAGCTCCTTAAGAGACACGCATGGTGAAGCTTTCTTT
CASSSLRDTHGEAFF
>.|TRBV2|.|TRBJ1-4
TGTGCCAGCTACCACTCCATTAATGAAAAACTGTTTTTT
CASYHSINEKLFF
>.|TRBV11-2|.|TRBJ2-1
TGTGCCAGCAGCTTAGACTACCCGGGGGTTGAGCAGTTCTTC
CASSLDYPGVEQFF
>.|TRBV4-3|.|TRBJ2-5
TGCGCCAGCAGCCAAGGTCCGGGGGAGACCCAGTACTTC
CASSQGPGETQYF
>TRBD2|TRBV7-3|.|TRBJ2-3
TGTGCCAGCAGCCCTAGCGGGGGGGGAACAGATACGCAGTATTTT
CASSPSGGGTDTQYF
>TRBD2|TRBV6-2/TRBV6-3|.|TRBJ2-1
TGTGCCAGCAGTACCGGGACTAGCGGGACCAATGAGCAGTTCTTC
CASSTGTSGTNEQFF
>.|TRBV7-2|.|TRBJ2-2
TGTGCCAGCAGCTTAGCCTCAGCGAACACCGGGGAGCTGTTTTTT
CASSLASANTGELFF
>TRBD1|TRBV3-1/TRBV3-2|.|TRBJ1-1
TGTGCCAGCAGCACACAGGGGGCCACTGAAGCTTTCTTT
CASSTQGATEAFF
>TRBD1|TRBV4-2|.|TRBJ1-4
TGTGCCAGCAGCCAAGAAGGGGGCTGGGATGAAAAACTGTTTTTT
CASSQEGGWDEKLFF
>TRBD1|TRBV19|once|TRBJ1-5
TGTGCCAGTAGTATTAGGACAGGGGTCTTCTATAGCAATCAGCCCCAGCATTTT
CASSIRTGVFYSNQPQHF
>.|TRBV19|.|TRBJ1-1
TGTGCCAGTAGTATAGCGGGAGCTGAAGCTTTCTTT
CASSIAGAEAFF
>.|TRBV5-4|.|TRBJ1-4
TGTGCCAGCAGCCTCGGACAGCGTAATGAAAAACTGTTTTTT
CASSLGQRNEKLFF
>TRBD1|TRBV2|.|TRBJ2-7
TGTGCCAGCAGTGGGCAGGGGGACGAGCAGTACTTC
CASSGQGDEQYF
>TRBD1|TRBV7-6|.|TRBJ1-2
TGTGCCAGCAGCCCAGGGACAGGGTCTGGCTACACCTTC
CASSPGTGSGYTF
>TRBD1|TRBV5-1|.|TRBJ2-2
TGCGCCAGCAGTCAATCCACCGGGACAGGGGGCTCCGGGGAGCTGTTTTTT
CASSQSTGTGGSGELFF
>.|TRBV6-2/TRBV6-3|.|TRBJ2-5
TGTGCCAGCAGCCGAGGCACGGAGACCCAGTACTTC
CASSRGTETQYF
>TRBD2|TRBV7-2|.|TRBJ2-7
TGTGCCAGCAGCGACGGGACTAGCGCAGGCGAGCAGTACTTC
CASSDGTSAGEQYF
>.|TRBV5-5|.|TRBJ2-7
TGTGCCAGCAGCTTGGACCTCAGGGGTGCGTCCTACGAGCAGTACTTC
CASSLDLRGASYEQYF
>TRBD1|TRBV29-1|.|TRBJ1-1
TGCAGCGGGTGGACAGGGGCCGAAGCTTTCTTT
CSGWTGAEAFF
>TRBD2|TRBV24-1|once|TRBJ2-3
TGTGCCACCAGTGATTCAAAGAGCGGGAGAGATACGCAGTATTTT
CATSDSKSGRDTQYF